The 20 T cell receptor beta chains below were found in one sample sequenced in a study of pediatric ulcerative colitis. The method was immunoSEQ multiplex PCR; TCRdb's version includes in-frame clones alone and lacks a portion of them. The sample lists about 64,000 clones, about nine tenths occurring once. The sample comprised blood. These receptors were obtained from a boy aged 5-17 years with severe ulcerative colitis.

The rearrangement uses TRBV27 and TRBJ1-2; no reliable D call. CDR3 length: 13 amino acids. Per germline, CDR1 MNHEY and CDR2 SMNVEV (reference sequence). V dropped 5 bases and J dropped 0 bases, with 7 bases sitting between them. DNA of the CDR3: TGTGCCAGCAGTCCGACACCTAACTATGGCTACACCTTC. It translates to CASSPTPNYGYTF.

The chain links TRBV27 to TRBJ2-1, with a weak D call TRBD2 (6 bases). V was shortened by 8 bases and J by 4 bases, with 12 bases between the two germline ends. The germline V gene has CDR1 MNHEY and CDR2 SMNVEV (reference sequence). The length of the CDR3 is 13 residues. Here the CDR3 DNA reads TGTGCCAGCGCCCTTAGCGGTTACAATGAGCAGTTCTTC. Its protein is CASALSGYNEQFF.

The chain is built from TRBV5-5 and TRBJ1-5; weak D call: TRBD1 (5 bases). CDR3 length: 15 residues. Germline V gene sequence: CDR1 SGHKS, CDR2 YYEKEE (reference sequence). V was shortened by 0 bases and J by 4 bases, with 11 bases between the two germline ends. The CDR3 spells CASSLAGGRNQPQHF. CDR3 DNA: TGTGCCAGCAGCTTGGCTGGGGGAAGAAATCAGCCCCAGCATTTT.

The chain couples TRBV2 to TRBJ2-3; D is unresolved. V was trimmed by 5 bases and J by 1 base, leaving 13 bases between them. This CDR3 is 15 amino acids long. Germline V gives CDR1 SNHLY, CDR2 FYNNEI. The CDR3 loop reads CASSKSTSGTDTQYF. The CDR3 nucleotides are TGTGCCAGCAGTAAATCCACAAGCGGCACAGATACGCAGTATTTT.

The genes are TRBV14 and TRBJ1-5; possible D gene TRBD1, 5 bases. V lost 4 bases, J lost 5 bases, and 21 bases lay in between. The germline gives CDR1 SGHDN, CDR2 FVKESK. There are 17 residues in the CDR3. CDR3 bases: TGTGCCAGCAGCCGGTTGGGCGGGGCCCGGCCATATCAGCCCCAGCATTTT. It codes for CASSRLGGARPYQPQHF.

The rearrangement joins TRBV7-2 to TRBJ1-1, with TRBD1 as a possible D gene (6 bases). Germline CDR1 and CDR2: SGHTA and FQGNSA. Between the trimmed V and J ends, which lost 4 bases and 6 bases, there was a span of 12 bases. This CDR3 has 13 residues. The CDR3 loop reads CASSSSRGSEAFF. The CDR3, as DNA: TGTGCCAGCAGCTCCTCCAGGGGTTCTGAAGCTTTCTTT.

The V and J genes are TRBV30 and TRBJ2-1, with D perhaps TRBD1 (6 bases). The germline V gene has CDR1 GTSNPN and CDR2 SVGIG (reference sequence). V was clipped by 4 bases and J by 9 bases, with 13 bases between them. The CDR3 runs to 12 residues. CDR3 amino acids: CAWKDSSPEQFF. CDR3 nucleotide sequence: TGTGCCTGGAAGGACAGTTCTCCTGAGCAGTTCTTC.

This rearrangement joins TRBV13 to TRBJ2-1; TRBD2 aligns across 11 bases. V lost 6 bases, J lost 8 bases, and 12 bases stayed unmatched. The CDR3 extends over 16 amino acids. The germline gives CDR1 PRHDT, CDR2 FYEKMQ (reference sequence). CDR3: CASSPLAGGNMDEQFF. The CDR3 region has the DNA TGTGCCAGCAGTCCGTTAGCGGGAGGGAATATGGATGAGCAGTTCTTC.

V is TRBV11-2 and J is TRBJ2-7, with D possibly matching TRBD1 (5 bases). Germline-derived CDR1 and CDR2 are SGHAT and FQNNGV. Trimming removed 1 base from V and 2 bases from J, with 12 bases in between. The CDR3 consists of 15 residues. This chain's CDR3 is CASSLGDSHAYEQYF. The CDR3 bases are TGTGCCAGCAGCTTAGGAGACAGTCACGCCTACGAGCAGTACTTC.

The rearrangement links TRBV27 to TRBJ1-2; D unresolved. Trimming shortened V by 3 bases and J by 4 bases, and 9 bases separated the two germline ends. Germline assignment: CDR1 MNHEY and CDR2 SMNVEV (reference sequence). This CDR3 has 13 amino acids. The DNA of the CDR3 is TGTGCCAGCAGTTTTCGAGGGCTCTATGGCTACACCTTC. Its protein is CASSFRGLYGYTF.

V usage is TRBV6-5 and J usage is TRBJ2-1, with D perhaps given as TRBD1 or TRBD2 (5 bases each). CDR1 MNHEY and CDR2 SVGAGI come from the germline V gene. Trimming took 2 bases from V and 6 from J, leaving 11 bases between them. The CDR3 is 14 amino acids. CDR3: CASSYLGRLNEQFF. The CDR3 bases are TGTGCCAGCAGTTACCTGGGACGTCTCAATGAGCAGTTCTTC.

The rearrangement joins TRBV19 to TRBJ2-2; a possible D gene is TRBD1 (6 bases). Trimming removed 6 bases from V and 1 base from J, with 12 bases in between. Per the germline V gene, CDR1 is LNHDA and CDR2 is SQIVND (reference sequence). The CDR3 runs 15 residues. The CDR3 coding sequence is TGTGCCAGTAGCCTAACGGGACAGAACACCGGGGAGCTGTTTTTT. Translating it yields CASSLTGQNTGELFF.

The V and J genes are TRBV7-2 and TRBJ2-7; the D is unclear. The CDR3 is made up of 15 amino acids. V shed 4 bases and J shed 4 bases, with 17 bases lying between them. Per the germline V gene, CDR1 is SGHTA and CDR2 is FQGNSA. The CDR3 DNA reads as TGTGCCAGCAGCTCCCCCCCCGGACGGTTATACGAGCAGTACTTC. This encodes CASSSPPGRLYEQYF.

The rearrangement uses TRBV19 and TRBJ2-7; 10 bases agree with TRBD2. V was pared by 4 bases and J by 1 base, with 4 bases of the junction left unmatched. This CDR3 region has 15 residues. CDR1 and CDR2 from the germline V gene are LNHDA and SQIVND (reference sequence). The DNA of the CDR3 is TGTGCCAGTAGTACGGGACTAGCGCTGTCCTACGAGCAGTACTTC. Amino acids: CASSTGLALSYEQYF.

This chain links TRBV6-5 with TRBJ2-1, with 12 bases identical to TRBD2. This CDR3 is 16 amino acids long. The trim removed 4 bases at V and 1 base at J, leaving 2 bases unmatched. The germline CDR1 and CDR2 sequences are MNHEY and SVGAGI. This CDR3 reads CASSSGTSGSYNEQFF. Written as DNA, the CDR3 is TGTGCCAGCAGTTCAGGGACTAGCGGGTCCTACAATGAGCAGTTCTTC.

This chain uses TRBV5-4 with TRBJ1-1; no firm D call. This CDR3 contains 15 residues. The germline V and J ends were trimmed by 0 bases and 5 bases, with 14 bases remaining between them. The V gene's germline CDR1 is SGHNT and CDR2 YYREEE (reference sequence). The CDR3 region has the DNA TGTGCCAGCAGCTTGGGAAGGACCCCTCGGACTGAAGCTTTCTTT. As protein: CASSLGRTPRTEAFF.

This clone has only one observation. The V and J genes are TRBV29-1 and TRBJ1-2, with 10 bases that match TRBD1. CDR1 SQVTM and CDR2 ANQGSEA come from the germline V gene. There are 13 residues in the CDR3. With 6 bases clipped from V and 4 bases from J, the junction kept 5 bases outside the gene matches. CDR3 loop: CSVRGQGTYGYTF. CDR3 nucleotide sequence: TGCAGCGTACGGGGACAGGGGACCTATGGCTACACCTTC.

Only a few counts were recorded for this clone. The chain carries TRBV14 and TRBJ2-2; D remains ambiguous. The CDR3 has 13 residues. Germline-derived CDR1 and CDR2 are SGHDN and FVKESK. V was cut by 5 bases and J by 6 bases, with 10 bases left in between. Written as DNA, the CDR3 is TGTGCCAGCAGCTCAATCTTGCCCGGGGAGCTGTTTTTT. It is translated as CASSSILPGELFF.

The chain is built from TRBV5-8 and TRBJ1-2; D perhaps matches TRBD1 (5 bases). The CDR3 totals 13 residues. Germline V gives CDR1 SGHTS, CDR2 YDEGEE. The ends were cut back, 0 bases at V and 2 bases at J, with 5 bases in the middle. The chain's CDR3 is CASSLGGNYGYTF. The CDR3 DNA is TGTGCCAGCAGCTTGGGGGGGAACTATGGCTACACCTTC. The full variable domain, its missing parts supplied by reference TRBV5-8 and TRBJ1-2, is EAGVTQSPTHLIKTRGQQATLRCSPISGHTSVYWYQQALGLGLQFLLWYDEGEERNRGNFPPRFSGRQFPNYSSELNVNALELEDSALYLCASSLGGNYGYTFGSGTRLTVV.

V is TRBV27 and J is TRBJ2-7; 7 bases agree with TRBD1. Losses at the gene ends were 5 bases for V and 0 bases for J; bases not matched to a gene: 4. Germline V lookup: CDR1 MNHEY, CDR2 SMNVEV (reference sequence). CDR3 length equals 14 residues. This CDR3 is CASSRDRASYEQYF. DNA of the CDR3: TGTGCCAGCAGTAGAGACAGGGCCTCCTACGAGCAGTACTTC.